A single sample gave rise to the 16 T cell receptor beta chains below, sequenced in a study of blood T cell repertoires in COVID-19. Assay: immunoSEQ multiplex PCR; the TCRdb copy retains only in-frame clones and omits some. The table includes some 390,000 clones, about nine tenths detected once. Sequencing was done on a sample of PBMCs or T cells enriched from blood (not recorded which). The receptors shown here come from a woman aged 30 to 39 who had recovered from COVID-19.

V usage is TRBV18 and J usage is TRBJ1-4; no clear D gene. Germline CDR1 and CDR2: KGHSH and LQKENI. This CDR3 has 14 residues. Between the trimmed V and J ends, which lost 1 base and 6 bases, there was a span of 9 bases. The CDR3 is CASSPLGSDEKLFF. The CDR3 DNA reads TGTGCCAGCTCACCACTCGGTTCGGATGAAAAACTGTTTTTT.

The rearrangement uses TRBV30 and TRBJ2-5, with 12 bases aligning to TRBD2. Unmatched junction bases numbered 0, after V lost 0 bases and J lost 4 bases. The germline V gene encodes CDR1 GTSNPN and CDR2 SVGIG (reference sequence). CDR3 length: 14 amino acids. CDR3 DNA sequence: TGTGCCTGGAGTGTACTAGCGGGAGGAGAGACCCAGTACTTC. It translates to CAWSVLAGGETQYF.

DNA for the CDR3: TGTGCCAGCAGGAGGGAGGGTACAGATACGCAGTATTTT. Translating gives CASRREGTDTQYF. The chain combines TRBV9 with TRBJ2-3, with TRBD2 matching 7 bases. The CDR3 has 13 residues. J gave up 3 bases and V 5 bases, and 3 bases lay outside the gene matches. The V gene's germline CDR1 is SGDLS and CDR2 YYNGEE.

This sequence joins TRBV2 and TRBJ2-2; perhaps TRBD2 as D (6 bases). Per the germline V gene, CDR1 is SNHLY and CDR2 is FYNNEI. This CDR3 spans 13 amino acids. Trimming left V 8 bases short and J 5 bases short, with 12 bases between. The CDR3 spells CASRGTLTGELFF. The CDR3, as DNA: TGTGCCAGCCGGGGGACTCTGACCGGGGAGCTGTTTTTT.

The V call is TRBV6-5, the J call TRBJ1-2; 10 nucleotides agree with TRBD1. The V and J ends lost 4 bases and 2 bases, in that order; junction bases with no gene match: 1. Germline V lookup: CDR1 MNHEY, CDR2 SVGAGI. The CDR3 spans 14 residues. The CDR3 DNA reads TGTGCCAGCAGTTGGGGACAGGGGAACTATGGCTACACCTTC. Translating it yields CASSWGQGNYGYTF.

In nucleotides, the CDR3 is TGCGCCAGCAGCTCCCAGACTAGCGGGAGAGAGACCCAGTACTTC. Protein sequence: CASSSQTSGRETQYF. The gene calls are TRBV4-1 and TRBJ2-5, with TRBD2 matching over 12 bases. The CDR3 consists of 15 residues. Germline CDR1 MGHRA, CDR2 YSYEKL. With V trimmed by 5 bases and J by 4 bases, 5 bases remained unmatched.

A single count supports this clone. The gene calls are TRBV7-9 and TRBJ2-6; TRBD1 might be the D (6 bases). This CDR3 is 18 amino acids long. Germline V gene lookup returns CDR1 SEHNR and CDR2 FQNEAQ (reference sequence). Trimming left V 3 bases short and J 4 bases short, with 19 bases between. The CDR3 region is CASSFSRGHIGGANVLTF. DNA for the CDR3: TGTGCCAGCAGCTTCTCCAGGGGCCACATAGGGGGGGCCAACGTCCTGACTTTC.

The chain combines TRBV2 with TRBJ2-2; 14 nucleotides match TRBD2. Germline V gene sequence: CDR1 SNHLY, CDR2 FYNNEI. V shed 6 bases, J shed 5 bases, and the junction held 5 bases outside the gene matches. CDR3 length equals 16 residues. The CDR3 DNA is TGTGCCAGCAGCCGACTAGCGGGGGGGATAACCGGGGAGCTGTTTTTT. It is translated as CASSRLAGGITGELFF.

The chain has TRBV21-1 and TRBJ1-4; the table's D call of TRBD1 was not tested on the DNA. TRBV21-1 is a pseudogene locus. This CDR3 is 18 amino acids long. This chain's CDR3 is CASSTDLGFAGEEEKLFF. In DNA form, the CDR3 reads TGTGCCAGCAGCACAGATTTAGGTTTTGCAGGGGAAGAAGAAAAACTGTTTTTT.

The gene calls are TRBV2 and TRBJ2-3, with TRBD2 matching over 11 bases. This CDR3 region has 15 residues. Germline V gene lookup returns CDR1 SNHLY and CDR2 FYNNEI. Trimming took 5 bases from V and 2 from J; bases not matched to a gene: 3. The CDR3 loop reads CASSLAGGTTDTQYF. As DNA, the CDR3 is TGTGCCAGCAGTTTAGCGGGGGGGACCACAGATACGCAGTATTTT.

The chain carries TRBV30 and TRBJ1-1; D might be TRBD1 (5 bases). Germline CDR1 reads GTSNPN; CDR2 reads SVGIG (reference sequence). This CDR3 is 12 amino acids long. Trimming stripped 5 bases from V and 11 bases from J, with 18 bases between. As DNA, the CDR3 is TGTGCCTGGCACCGCCCCCGGGGGACGGCTTTCTTT. This gives the protein CAWHRPRGTAFF.

This clone has only a few counts. The chain employs TRBV29-1 and TRBJ2-1; D unclear. The CDR3 runs to 15 residues. V was clipped by 7 bases and J by 0 bases, with 16 bases between them. The V gene's germline CDR1 is SQVTM and CDR2 ANQGSEA. DNA for the CDR3: TGCAGCGCGAATTTACAGCTGAGCTCCTACAATGAGCAGTTCTTC. As protein: CSANLQLSSYNEQFF.

The chain employs TRBV9 and TRBJ1-2; D not resolved. Between the trimmed V and J ends, which lost 4 bases and 4 bases, there was a span of 17 bases. Germline values: CDR1 SGDLS, CDR2 YYNGEE. The CDR3 covers 15 residues. This CDR3 reads CASSLRGGSPYGYTF. As DNA, the CDR3 is TGTGCCAGCAGCCTCCGGGGAGGGAGTCCCTATGGCTACACCTTC. Complete variable domain (other parts from reference TRBV9 and TRBJ1-2): DSGVTQTPKHLITATGQRVTLRCSPRSGDLSVYWYQQSLDQGLQFLIQYYNGEERAKGNILERFSAQQFPDLHSELNLSSLELGDSALYFCASSLRGGSPYGYTFGSGTRLTVV.

J is TRBJ2-3 and V is TRBV15, with 9 bases aligning to TRBD2. The CDR3 covers 16 residues. Germline V lookup: CDR1 LNHNV, CDR2 YYDKDF (reference sequence). J gave up 4 bases and V 8 bases, and 13 bases lay outside the gene matches. CDR3 bases: TGTGCCACCGGAACGGGCCTAGCGGGGACCGCAGATACGCAGTATTTT. It codes for CATGTGLAGTADTQYF.

V is TRBV20-1 and J is TRBJ1-1; D unresolved. Trimming removed 8 bases at V and 0 bases at J, with 7 bases between. CDR1 and CDR2 from the germline V gene are DFQATT and SNEGSKA (reference sequence). CDR3 length equals 11 residues. The CDR3 loop is CSSTMNTEAFF. For the CDR3, the DNA is TGCAGTTCGACTATGAACACTGAAGCTTTCTTT.

The rearrangement links TRBV7-9 to TRBJ1-1; no clear D. The CDR3 sequence is 12 residues long. Germline V gives CDR1 SEHNR, CDR2 FQNEAQ (reference sequence). V was pared by 5 bases and J by 4 bases, with 8 bases between. CDR3 bases: TGTGCCAGCAGCCCAAGTAGCACTGAAGCTTTCTTT. Translating gives CASSPSSTEAFF.